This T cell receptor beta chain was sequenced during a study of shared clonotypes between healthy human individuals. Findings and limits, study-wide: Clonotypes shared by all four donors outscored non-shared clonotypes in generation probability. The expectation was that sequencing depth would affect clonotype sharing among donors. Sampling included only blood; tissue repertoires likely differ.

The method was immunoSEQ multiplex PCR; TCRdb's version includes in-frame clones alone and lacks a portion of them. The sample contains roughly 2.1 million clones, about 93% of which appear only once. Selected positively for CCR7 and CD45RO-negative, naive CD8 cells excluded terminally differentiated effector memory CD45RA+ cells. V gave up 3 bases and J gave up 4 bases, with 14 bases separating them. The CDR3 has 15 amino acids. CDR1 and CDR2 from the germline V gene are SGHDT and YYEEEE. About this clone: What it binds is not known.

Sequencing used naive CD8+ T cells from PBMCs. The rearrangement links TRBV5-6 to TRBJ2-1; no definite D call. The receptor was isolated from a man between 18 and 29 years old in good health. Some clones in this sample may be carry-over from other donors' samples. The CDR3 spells CASSSPHEEYNEQFF. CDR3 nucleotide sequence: TGTGCCAGCAGCTCGCCTCACGAAGAGTACAATGAGCAGTTCTTC. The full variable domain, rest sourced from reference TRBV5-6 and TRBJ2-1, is DAGVTQSPTHLIKTRGQQVTLRCSPKSGHDTVSWYQQALGQGPQFIFQYYEEEERQRGNFPDRFSGHQFPNYSSELNVNALLLGDSALYLCASSSPHEEYNEQFFGPGTRLTVL.